The 10 T cell receptor beta chains below come from one sample, sequenced in a study of blood T cell repertoires in COVID-19. This table comes from immunoSEQ multiplex PCR, and its TCRdb copy is limited to in-frame clones, with some not included. The sample has nearly 85,000 clones, about four fifths seen once. Sequences were obtained from peripheral blood. These receptors were collected from a woman in her sixties or seventies with acute or convalescent COVID-19.

The V gene is TRBV27, the J gene TRBJ2-7; D is undetermined. V lost 5 bases to trimming and J lost 2 bases, with 10 bases between them. Germline CDR1 MNHEY, CDR2 SMNVEV (reference sequence). This CDR3 contains 13 residues. In DNA, the CDR3 is TGTGCCAGCAGTCGAGGTCCCCCCTACGAGCAGTACTTC. It codes for CASSRGPPYEQYF.

This chain connects TRBV19 to TRBJ1-1; D unresolved. From germline, CDR1 is LNHDA and CDR2 SQIVND (reference sequence). The V and J ends lost 7 bases and 0 bases respectively, with 12 bases between them. CDR3 length: 14 residues. The CDR3 loop reads CASMFSPMNTEAFF. The CDR3 DNA follows: TGTGCCAGTATGTTCTCCCCTATGAACACTGAAGCTTTCTTT.

The V gene is TRBV18, the J gene TRBJ1-3; D not certain. Germline CDR1 and CDR2: KGHSH and LQKENI. CDR3 length equals 16 residues. Trimming removed 0 bases from V and 4 bases from J, with 13 bases in between. The CDR3 DNA reads as TGTGCCAGCTCACCACCGGCTCGGGGTGAGGGAAACACCATATATTTT. Translation gives CASSPPARGEGNTIYF.

The CDR3 DNA sequence: TGTGCCAGCAGCCAAGAGGGCAAACATGGCTACACCTTC. It specifies CASSQEGKHGYTF. The chain has TRBV3-1 (or the pseudogene TRBV3-2) and TRBJ1-2; D remains ambiguous. The CDR3 totals 13 residues. Between the trimmed V and J ends, which lost 0 bases and 6 bases, there was a span of 8 bases. CDR1 is LGHDT, CDR2 YNNKEL, per germline (reference sequence).

The count of this clone is one. This sequence joins TRBV7-3 and TRBJ1-2; TRBD1 matches 9 bases. The germline CDR1 and CDR2 sequences are SGHTA and FQGTGA. CDR3 length equals 20 residues. V shed 4 bases, J shed 4 bases, and the junction held 22 bases outside the gene matches. CDR3 bases: TGTGCCAGCAGCTCAGGCCGGGACAGGGTATGTAATGTCACCCTCTATGGCTACACCTTC. Translation: CASSSGRDRVCNVTLYGYTF.

V usage is TRBV5-1 and J usage is TRBJ1-5, with TRBD1 identical over 7 bases. Trimming removed 0 bases from V and 7 bases from J; junction bases left unmatched: 7. Germline V gene lookup returns CDR1 SGHRS and CDR2 YFSETQ. The CDR3 covers 15 residues. In nucleotides, the CDR3 is TGCGCCAGCAGCTTGGGGACCCAAGGGGGCCAGCCCCAGCATTTT. It translates to CASSLGTQGGQPQHF.

The V and J genes are TRBV7-9 and TRBJ1-1; D remains unclear. The CDR3 runs 12 residues. Germline values: CDR1 SEHNR, CDR2 FQNEAQ (reference sequence). Trimming removed 3 bases from V and 5 bases from J, with 7 bases in between. DNA for the CDR3: TGTGCCAGCAGCTTCGAGAATACTGAAGCTTTCTTT. The encoded protein is CASSFENTEAFF.

The gene calls are TRBV11-3 and TRBJ2-7; TRBD2 aligns across 9 bases. Germline V gives CDR1 SGHNT, CDR2 YENEEA. This CDR3 is built from 16 residues. Trimming at V came to 5 bases and at J to 7 bases, leaving 15 bases not matched to a gene. The CDR3 reads CASSHGGTSPSAEQYF. The CDR3 nucleotides read TGTGCCAGCAGCCATGGAGGGACTAGCCCAAGTGCGGAGCAGTACTTC.

This clone was seen only a few times. This chain connects TRBV11-2 to TRBJ2-7; 11 bases fit TRBD2. The ends lost 2 bases at V and 3 bases at J; junction bases unmatched: 6. The CDR3 loop spans 16 amino acids. CDR1 is SGHAT and CDR2 is FQNNGV in the germline V gene. CDR3 region: CASSLSLGTSGYEQYF. CDR3 DNA sequence: TGTGCCAGCAGCTTAAGCCTCGGGACTAGCGGCTACGAGCAGTACTTC.

This chain links TRBV5-1 with TRBJ1-2; TRBD1 matches 9 bases. The ends lost 4 bases at V and 8 bases at J; junction bases unmatched: 12. CDR1 SGHRS and CDR2 YFSETQ come from the germline V gene. The CDR3 consists of 15 residues. The CDR3 nucleotides are TGCGCCAGCAGCGGCTTGGGGACAGGGCTAGGCGGCTACACCTTC. This encodes CASSGLGTGLGGYTF.